A selection of T cell receptor beta chains follows, all from one sample in a study of T cell responses to AZD1222 COVID-19 vaccine. The table came from immunoSEQ multiplex PCR; TCRdb's copy has only in-frame clones and leaves some out. Among about 120,000 clones listed, approximately 93% were seen once. The sample in question was peripheral blood, obtained on day 0 of AZD1222 vaccination. These receptors originate from an adult in good health. Each CDR3 is given with its conserved first and last residue. D genes are given only for firm matches. Part of the rows lack a size; the others show once, few, many or a class for expanded clones.

clone size	V gene	J gene	D gene	CDR3 protein	CDR3 DNA
NA	TRBV15	TRBJ1-4	NA	CATSRKGGRNEKLFF	TGTGCCACCAGCAGAAAAGGGGGAAGGAATGAAAAACTGTTTTTT
once	TRBV19	TRBJ2-1	NA	CASSMTAGRNNEQFF	TGTGCCAGTAGTATGACCGCCGGGAGAAACAATGAGCAGTTCTTC
NA	TRBV6-2/TRBV6-3	TRBJ1-2	NA	CASSYARGYGYTF	TGTGCCAGCAGTTACGCCCGGGGCTATGGCTACACCTTC
NA	TRBV5-4	TRBJ2-3	NA	CASTPFRSSTDTQYF	TGTGCCAGCACCCCGTTTCGGTCTAGCACAGATACGCAGTATTTT
NA	TRBV28	TRBJ1-1	NA	CASSLALGGTEAFF	TGTGCCAGCAGTTTGGCCCTGGGGGGGACTGAAGCTTTCTTT
once	TRBV19	TRBJ1-2	NA	CATTSPGQLNYGYTF	TGTGCCACCACATCCCCCGGACAGCTAAACTATGGCTACACCTTC
NA	TRBV19	TRBJ2-2	TRBD2	CASRGWTSGRETGELFF	TGTGCCAGTAGAGGCTGGACTAGCGGGAGGGAAACCGGGGAGCTGTTTTTT
NA	TRBV6-7	TRBJ1-4	NA	CASTNGWTKGEKLFF	TGTGCCAGCACCAACGGCTGGACAAAGGGTGAAAAACTGTTTTTT
NA	TRBV10-3	TRBJ1-6	NA	CAISESVSRSPLHF	TGTGCCATCAGTGAGTCGGTGAGCCGCTCACCCCTCCACTTT
NA	TRBV9	TRBJ2-1	TRBD2	CASSYSPSGVYNEQFF	TGTGCCAGCAGCTACTCACCTAGCGGAGTTTACAATGAGCAGTTCTTC
NA	TRBV5-4	TRBJ1-2	NA	CASSLGVSGYTF	TGTGCCAGCAGCCTAGGGGTAAGCGGCTACACCTTC
once	TRBV7-8	TRBJ1-1	TRBD1	CASSPDRGGFNTEAFF	TGTGCCAGCAGCCCCGACAGGGGAGGGTTTAACACTGAAGCTTTCTTT
NA	TRBV13	TRBJ2-1	NA	CASSSETRQFF	TGTGCCAGCAGCTCTGAGACTCGGCAGTTCTTC
once	TRBV19	TRBJ1-5	NA	CASTPVDAYQPQHF	TGTGCCAGTACCCCAGTAGACGCGTACCAGCCCCAGCATTTT
NA	TRBV7-9	TRBJ2-5	NA	CASSTGTWAGRNLRETQYF	TGTGCCAGCAGCACGGGGACGTGGGCGGGTAGAAATCTGAGGGAGACCCAGTACTTC
few	TRBV6-2/TRBV6-3	TRBJ2-5	NA	CASSYLTVQETQYF	TGTGCCAGCAGTTACTTGACTGTCCAAGAGACCCAGTACTTC
NA	TRBV6-5	TRBJ1-2	NA	CASSPQGIYGYTF	TGTGCCAGCAGCCCCCAAGGGATCTATGGCTACACCTTC
NA	TRBV20-1	TRBJ1-4	NA	CSASSSTNEKLFF	TGCAGTGCTAGTTCGAGCACTAATGAAAAACTGTTTTTT
NA	TRBV5-4	TRBJ2-1	TRBD1	CASSGTVNEQFF	TGTGCCAGCAGCGGGACAGTAAATGAGCAGTTCTTC
NA	TRBV29-1	TRBJ2-7	NA	CSVRDYEQYF	TGCAGCGTAAGGGACTACGAGCAGTACTTC
NA	TRBV28	TRBJ1-6	NA	CASNPDRSYNSPLHF	TGTGCCAGCAACCCGGACAGAAGCTATAATTCACCCCTCCACTTT
NA	TRBV5-4	TRBJ2-3	NA	CASSLTVLDTQYF	TGTGCCAGCAGCTTGACAGTCCTGGATACGCAGTATTTT
NA	TRBV28	TRBJ1-6	NA	CASSLPGVRNSPLHF	TGTGCCAGCAGTTTACCCGGGGTTCGGAATTCACCCCTCCACTTT
NA	TRBV29-1	TRBJ2-7	NA	CSVEEVGRDLYF	TGCAGCGTTGAAGAAGTTGGACGGGATCTGTACTTC
NA	TRBV28	TRBJ1-1	NA	CASSPQEWYTEAFF	TGTGCCAGCAGCCCCCAGGAGTGGTACACTGAAGCTTTCTTT
NA	TRBV3-1/TRBV3-2	TRBJ2-7	NA	CASSQGVGRAMNEQYF	TGTGCCAGCAGCCAAGGGGTCGGCAGGGCGATGAACGAGCAGTACTTC
NA	TRBV19	TRBJ1-5	TRBD1	CASSIGGTGAPKWPQHF	TGTGCCAGTAGTATAGGGGGGACAGGGGCCCCGAAGTGGCCCCAGCATTTT
NA	TRBV29-1	TRBJ2-1	NA	CSVGGNEQFF	TGCAGCGTGGGGGGCAATGAGCAGTTCTTC
NA	TRBV11-3	TRBJ2-1	NA	CASSLRGGYEQFF	TGTGCCAGCAGCTTGAGGGGGGGCTATGAGCAGTTCTTC
NA	TRBV6-5	TRBJ2-7	NA	CASRDTPYEQYF	TGTGCCAGCAGGGACACCCCCTACGAGCAGTACTTC
NA	TRBV10-1	TRBJ2-1	TRBD2	CASSEPNSGGVSYNEQFF	TGCGCCAGCAGTGAGCCGAATTCCGGGGGGGTCTCCTACAATGAGCAGTTCTTC
NA	TRBV11-2	TRBJ1-6	TRBD1	CASSPIIGGLSYNSPLHF	TGTGCCAGCAGCCCAATAATAGGGGGCCTCTCCTATAATTCACCCCTCCACTTT
NA	TRBV19	TRBJ1-5	NA	CASRRFNQPQHF	TGTGCCAGTAGGAGGTTTAATCAGCCCCAGCATTTT
NA	TRBV7-9	TRBJ1-1	NA	CASSPSNTEAFF	TGTGCCAGCAGCCCGTCGAACACTGAAGCTTTCTTT
NA	TRBV28	TRBJ1-2	TRBD1	CASSLPGGNGYTF	TGTGCCAGCAGTTTACCAGGGGGCAATGGCTACACCTTC
NA	TRBV6-1	TRBJ1-2	NA	CASSEAQAIYGYTF	TGTGCCAGCAGTGAAGCGCAGGCAATCTATGGCTACACCTTC
NA	TRBV29-1	TRBJ2-2	NA	CSARLATGELFF	TGCAGCGCAAGATTGGCCACCGGGGAGCTGTTTTTT
NA	TRBV19	TRBJ2-5	NA	CASRLMAGGGETQYF	TGTGCCAGTAGGCTGATGGCAGGAGGGGGGGAGACCCAGTACTTC
NA	TRBV12-3/TRBV12-4	TRBJ2-7	NA	CASSLSPGGEQYF	TGTGCCAGCAGTTTATCCCCTGGGGGGGAGCAGTACTTC
NA	TRBV7-9	TRBJ1-1	NA	CASSLTAEAFF	TGTGCCAGCAGCTTAACGGCTGAAGCTTTCTTT
NA	TRBV7-9	TRBJ1-3	TRBD1	CASSFGTGLTTIYF	TGTGCCAGCAGCTTTGGGACAGGTCTTACCACCATATATTTT
once	TRBV19	TRBJ1-5	NA	CASSIAAGSNQPQHF	TGTGCCAGTAGTATAGCGGCAGGGAGCAATCAGCCCCAGCATTTT
NA	TRBV5-4	TRBJ1-2	TRBD1	CASRFWGGQGGPTIKGYTF	TGTGCCAGCAGATTTTGGGGGGGACAGGGAGGACCTACTATTAAAGGCTACACCTTC
NA	TRBV6-5	TRBJ1-1	NA	CASRLSGTPSKAFF	TGTGCCAGCAGGTTGTCAGGGACGCCATCAAAAGCTTTCTTT
NA	TRBV3-1/TRBV3-2	TRBJ1-1	NA	CASSQGRGTEAFF	TGTGCCAGCAGCCAAGGTAGGGGCACTGAAGCTTTCTTT